These T cell receptor beta chains were read from a single sample in a study of T cells after yellow fever vaccination. TCRdb itself ran the 5' RACE reads through MiXCR, one entry per CDR3 protein. The data contain fewer than 450,000 distinct CDR3 sequences, around 10% of them singletons. This material consisted of PBMCs, taken on the day of the first yellow fever vaccination. The receptor source for this set is a young man who received the YFV17D yellow fever vaccine. CDR3s include the opening cysteine and the closing phenylalanine or tryptophan. The order of the fields is V gene, clone size, J gene, D gene, CDR3 DNA, CDR3 protein. A D gene is named only where the DNA matches it firmly. The size entry is marked missing in some rows and otherwise reads once, few, many or a size class.

>TRBV6-2/TRBV6-3|.|TRBJ2-7|TRBD2
TGTGCCAGCAGCTCCGCTAGCGGGGGGGCTTACGAGCAGTACTTC
CASSSASGGAYEQYF
>TRBV18|few|TRBJ1-5|.
TGTGCCAGCTCACCTCTCCGAGGGAACCAGCCCCAGCATTTT
CASSPLRGNQPQHF
>TRBV12-3/TRBV12-4|many|TRBJ2-1|.
TGTGCCAGCAGTTTCGGTCTAGGCGAGTTCTTC
CASSFGLGEFF
>TRBV25-1|.|TRBJ1-5|.
TGTGCCAGCAGTGGACCTGGGGGGGATAATCAGCCCCAGCATTTT
CASSGPGGDNQPQHF
>TRBV7-9|few|TRBJ1-1|TRBD1
TGTGCCAGCAGCTTCAGGGGGCGGGTGAACACTGAAGCTTTCTTT
CASSFRGRVNTEAFF
>TRBV7-3|.|TRBJ1-4|TRBD1
TGTGCCAGCAGTCAGGACAGGGGGAGTGAAAAACTGTTTTTT
CASSQDRGSEKLFF
>TRBV12-3/TRBV12-4|.|TRBJ1-5|.
TGTGCCAGCAGCCTTCTGCTGGCAGGGAGCCAGCCCCAGCATTTT
CASSLLLAGSQPQHF
>TRBV18|.|TRBJ1-5|.
TGTGCCAGCTCACCACTTCAGGGGCTCAATCAGCCCCAGCATTTT
CASSPLQGLNQPQHF
>TRBV24-1|few|TRBJ2-3|.
TGTGCCACCAGTGCCCCAGGGACGACAGATACGCAGTATTTT
CATSAPGTTDTQYF
>TRBV4-2|many|TRBJ2-7|TRBD1
TGTGCCAGCAGCCAGAGAACAGGGGGCATATCCTACGAGCAGTACTTC
CASSQRTGGISYEQYF
>TRBV2|.|TRBJ2-1|TRBD1
TGTGCCAGCAGGGGAGACAGGGCTGAGCAGTTCTTC
CASRGDRAEQFF
>TRBV7-9|few|TRBJ2-1|.
TGTGCCAGCAGCTTAGGTCCTCCGCAAGTGAACAATGAGCAGTTCTTC
CASSLGPPQVNNEQFF
>TRBV7-2|.|TRBJ2-3|.
TGTGCCAGCAGCATAGGGACCAACGTCGATACGCAGTATTTT
CASSIGTNVDTQYF
>TRBV7-9|.|TRBJ2-1|TRBD1
TGTGCCAGCAGCCTAGGAGGACAGGGCTTCGACAATGAGCAGTTCTTC
CASSLGGQGFDNEQFF
>TRBV7-2|few|TRBJ1-3|.
TGTGCCAGCAGGTGGGACCGACGGGCTGGAAACACCATATATTTT
CASRWDRRAGNTIYF
>TRBV12-5|few|TRBJ2-5|.
TGTGCTAGTGGTTTGGTACCAGTTGAGGAGGAGACCCAGTACTTC
CASGLVPVEEETQYF
>TRBV5-4|few|TRBJ2-3|.
TGTGCCAGCAGCGCCGAGTTCGGACGAGCAGGGAGCACAGATACGCAGTATTTT
CASSAEFGRAGSTDTQYF
>TRBV10-3|.|TRBJ2-5|.
TGTGCCACCCGAGGTCAAGAGACCCAGTACTTC
CATRGQETQYF
>TRBV20-1|once|TRBJ1-4|.
TGCAGTGCTAGAGATTCGGACAGATTTAATGAAAAACTGTTTTTT
CSARDSDRFNEKLFF
>TRBV7-2|.|TRBJ1-5|TRBD1
TGTGCCAGCGCCCGGGACAGTGCCCATAGCAATCAGCCCCAGCATTTT
CASARDSAHSNQPQHF
>TRBV7-2|many|TRBJ1-2|.
TGTGCCAGCAGCTTAGGTGGCAGGTTCTATGGCTACACCTTC
CASSLGGRFYGYTF
>TRBV10-3|.|TRBJ2-3|.
TGTGCCATCAGTGAATTTGAGAACAGGGCAGATACGCAGTATTTT
CAISEFENRADTQYF
>TRBV5-1|few|TRBJ2-1|.
TGCGCCAGCAGCTTGGCCCTGGCAGACTATGAGCAGTTCTTC
CASSLALADYEQFF
>TRBV7-9|.|TRBJ1-1|.
TGTGCCAGCAGCACCGGATCCCTTCGAGACACTGAAGCTTTCTTT
CASSTGSLRDTEAFF
>TRBV29-1|.|TRBJ2-7|TRBD2
TGCAGCGTTCGGGGGGGAACCTACGAGCAGTACTTC
CSVRGGTYEQYF
>TRBV5-6|.|TRBJ1-1|.
TGTGCCAGCAGCTTGGCGCATATAAACACTGAAGCTTTCTTT
CASSLAHINTEAFF
>TRBV7-2|few|TRBJ1-2|.
TGTGCCAGCAGCTTGGAAATAAGAGCAAACTATGGCTACACCTTC
CASSLEIRANYGYTF
>TRBV7-9|few|TRBJ1-2|.
TGTGCCAGCAGCTCGTGGACAGAAAGAGCTGGCTACACCTTC
CASSSWTERAGYTF
>TRBV29-1|.|TRBJ1-1|.
TGCAGCGTTGAAGCCCACACGTGGGTCTCAGAAGCTTTCTTT
CSVEAHTWVSEAFF
>TRBV29-1|.|TRBJ2-5|.
TGCAGCGTTGATTCGGGGGTCCGAGAGACCCAGTACTTC
CSVDSGVRETQYF
>TRBV27|few|TRBJ1-5|.
TGTGCCAGCAGTTCCGGTTTACGGGCTCCCCAGCATTTT
CASSSGLRAPQHF
>TRBV4-1|few|TRBJ2-2|TRBD1
TGCGCCAGCAGCCGCCTACCTCAGGGGGCCGGGGAGCTGTTTTTT
CASSRLPQGAGELFF
>TRBV12-3/TRBV12-4|few|TRBJ1-2|.
TGTGCCAGCACCAACTTGAGGGAAAATAACTATGGCTACACCTTC
CASTNLRENNYGYTF
>TRBV5-1|few|TRBJ2-5|.
TGCGCCAGCAGCGTACAGAGTACCCAAGAGACCCAGTACTTC
CASSVQSTQETQYF
>TRBV3-1|few|TRBJ1-1|TRBD1
TGTGCCAGCTCTTCTCAGGGGGGCCCACTGAACACTGAAGCTTTCTTT
CASSSQGGPLNTEAFF
>TRBV6-1|few|TRBJ1-6|.
TGTGCCAGCAGTGAAGCGCCCGGGCCATCACCCCTCCACTTT
CASSEAPGPSPLHF
>TRBV29-1|.|TRBJ2-3|.
TGCAGCGTTTTTACGACTAACACAGATACGCAGTATTTT
CSVFTTNTDTQYF
>TRBV20-1|.|TRBJ1-1|.
TGCAGTGCTAGCGGCAGATGGAACACTGAAGCTTTCTTT
CSASGRWNTEAFF
>TRBV24-1|.|TRBJ2-6|.
TGTGCCACCAGTGATTCCGGAGTAGCGATGGGGGCCAACGTCCTGACTTTC
CATSDSGVAMGANVLTF
>TRBV28|many|TRBJ1-1|.
TGTGCCAGCAGTCCCCCACAGGGCGGGGGGAACACTGAAGCTTTCTTT
CASSPPQGGGNTEAFF
>TRBV29-1|few|TRBJ2-2|.
TGCAGCGTTGGTAGGCAGTCCAGAGGGCCCGGGGAGCTGTTTTTT
CSVGRQSRGPGELFF
>TRBV20-1|.|TRBJ2-5|TRBD2
TGCAGTGCTAGGATGGTAGCGGGGGGGAGAGAGACCCAGTACTTC
CSARMVAGGRETQYF